This T cell receptor beta chain was sequenced for a study of T cell repertoires in cytomegalovirus infection. Study information: Signatures in public TCR beta sequences pointed to both CMV infection and matching HLA type.

This clonotype has a handful of counts. What it binds is unknown. V was shortened by 0 bases and J by 8 bases, with 14 bases between the two germline ends. CDR3 length: 16 residues. Germline loops: CDR1 MGHRA, CDR2 YSYEKL. TCRdb reanalysed the reads using MiXCR and keeps one entry per CDR3 protein. This sample has fewer than 650,000 distinct CDR3 sequences, with 40% found just once. This TCR was sampled from a human donor in good health (CMV status not recorded). Some clones in this sample may be carry-over from other donors' samples. The sample here was cultured PBMCs, taken from culture after CMV antigen stimulation. This sequence joins TRBV4-1 and TRBJ1-6; D is possibly TRBD1 (5 bases). This chain's CDR3 is CASSQDGPGVYSPLHF. The DNA for the CDR3 is TGCGCCAGCAGCCAAGATGGGCCGGGGGTCTATTCACCCCTCCACTTT.